Each of the 11 T cell receptor beta chains below was sequenced from the same sample in a study of cytomegalovirus exposure and HLA in healthy donors. Sequenced by immunoSEQ multiplex PCR; TCRdb stores in-frame clones only, minus some. The sample has 250,000 to 350,000 clones; more than 80% are singletons. Sequencing was done on a sample of PBMCs. Receptors originate from a woman aged 18-30 years in good health and CMV-seronegative.

This chain connects TRBV28 to TRBJ2-5; 7 bases agree with TRBD2. V lost 9 bases and J lost 1; bases outside the gene matches: 8. Germline CDR1 and CDR2: MDHEN and SYDVKM. This CDR3 spans 14 amino acids. CDR3 region: CASSTPSGQETQYF. In DNA form, the CDR3 reads TGTGCCAGTTCCACCCCTAGCGGCCAAGAGACCCAGTACTTC.

The chain employs TRBV4-1 and TRBJ1-4; 8 nucleotides agree with TRBD1. The CDR3 is 18 amino acids. From germline, CDR1 is MGHRA and CDR2 YSYEKL. With V trimmed by 0 bases and J by 8 bases, 14 bases remained unmatched. Here the CDR3 reads CASSQDRQGASHWEKLFF. The CDR3, as DNA: TGCGCCAGCAGCCAAGATAGGCAGGGGGCTTCGCACTGGGAAAAACTGTTTTTT.

J is TRBJ2-7 and V is TRBV30; D uncertain. This CDR3 is built from 12 residues. V was shortened by 2 bases and J by 3 bases, with 8 bases between the two germline ends. CDR1 GTSNPN and CDR2 SVGIG come from the germline V gene (reference sequence). The CDR3 region is CAWSQSGYEQYF. The DNA for the CDR3 is TGTGCCTGGAGTCAATCAGGCTACGAGCAGTACTTC. Filled out from reference TRBV30 and TRBJ2-7, the complete variable domain reads SQTIHQWPATLVQPVGSPLSLECTVEGTSNPNLYWYRQAAGRGLQLLFYSVGIGQISSEVPQNLSASRPQDRQFILSSKKLLLSDSGFYLCAWSQSGYEQYFGPGTRLTVT.

V gene TRBV27 combines with J gene TRBJ1-5, with a tentative D call TRBD1 (5 bases). CDR1 is MNHEY and CDR2 is SMNVEV in the germline V gene (reference sequence). CDR3 length: 14 residues. Trimming took 3 bases from V and 2 from J, leaving 8 bases between them. CDR3 in amino acids: CASSFQGGNQPQHF. In DNA form, the CDR3 reads TGTGCCAGCAGTTTCCAGGGTGGCAATCAGCCCCAGCATTTT.

V and J are TRBV9 and TRBJ2-2; 9 bases agree with TRBD1. Germline V gene lookup returns CDR1 SGDLS and CDR2 YYNGEE. V gave up 3 bases and J gave up 6 bases; unmatched junction bases: 12. The CDR3 is made up of 17 amino acids. CDR3 coding DNA: TGTGCCAGCAGCGCCCATCACCCGGGACAGGGCTCCGGGGAGCTGTTTTTT. Amino acid sequence: CASSAHHPGQGSGELFF.

The rearrangement links TRBV6-1 to TRBJ1-5, with 9 bases fitting TRBD1. Per the germline V gene, CDR1 is MNHNS and CDR2 is SASEGT. This CDR3 region has 14 residues. The junction had 6 bases not matched to a gene; V was cut back by 9 bases and J by 3 bases. The CDR3 loop reads CASHRGPDNQPQHF. CDR3 DNA sequence: TGTGCCAGTCACAGGGGGCCTGACAATCAGCCCCAGCATTTT.

The genes are TRBV28 and TRBJ2-7; 8 bases agree with TRBD2. CDR1 is MDHEN, CDR2 SYDVKM, per germline. There are 16 residues in the CDR3. The V gene end was trimmed by 2 bases and the J gene end by 0 bases; junction bases not matched to a gene: 6. CDR3 in amino acids: CASSLGLAGSSYEQYF. DNA for the CDR3: TGTGCCAGCAGTTTAGGGCTAGCGGGTAGCTCCTACGAGCAGTACTTC.

This clone was detected a few times. This chain uses TRBV7-2 with TRBJ1-2; TRBD1 matches 7 bases. From germline, CDR1 is SGHTA and CDR2 FQGNSA. CDR3 length: 13 residues. V dropped 5 bases and J dropped 4; count of bases not matched to a gene: 4. The CDR3 loop reads CASSLDRPYGYTF. DNA for the CDR3: TGTGCCAGCAGCCTGGACAGGCCCTATGGCTACACCTTC.

The rearrangement links TRBV4-1 to TRBJ2-7, with a tentative D call TRBD2 (6 bases). With 3 bases removed from V and 2 bases from J, the gap between germline ends came to 8 bases. Germline assignment: CDR1 MGHRA and CDR2 YSYEKL. This CDR3 contains 13 residues. This CDR3 is CASSQGGPYEQYF. The CDR3 DNA reads as TGCGCCAGCAGCCAGGGGGGACCCTACGAGCAGTACTTC.

The J gene is TRBJ2-6, the V gene TRBV6-6, with D possibly matching TRBD1 (5 bases). CDR1 is MNHNY, CDR2 SVGAGI, per germline (reference sequence). V lost 11 bases to trimming and J lost 0 bases, with 17 bases between them. The CDR3 has 16 amino acids. The CDR3 DNA reads TGTGCCGTTGGGGCCGCAGGCGACTCTGGGGCCAACGTCCTGACTTTC. This sequence encodes CAVGAAGDSGANVLTF.

V is TRBV29-1 and J is TRBJ2-2, with 8 nucleotides matching TRBD2. Germline CDR1 and CDR2: SQVTM and ANQGSEA. This CDR3 region has 14 residues. With 6 bases clipped from V and 1 base from J, the junction kept 4 bases outside the gene matches. In DNA form, the CDR3 reads TGCAGCGTCCGCAGCGGGAGGAACACCGGGGAGCTGTTTTTT. It specifies CSVRSGRNTGELFF.